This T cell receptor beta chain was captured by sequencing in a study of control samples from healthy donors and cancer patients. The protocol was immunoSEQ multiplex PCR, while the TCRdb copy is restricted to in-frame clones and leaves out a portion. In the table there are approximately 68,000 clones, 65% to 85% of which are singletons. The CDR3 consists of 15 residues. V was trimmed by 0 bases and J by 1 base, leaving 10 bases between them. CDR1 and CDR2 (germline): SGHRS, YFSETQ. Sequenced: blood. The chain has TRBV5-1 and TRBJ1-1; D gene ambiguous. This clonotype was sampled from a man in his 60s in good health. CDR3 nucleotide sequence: TGCGCCAGCAGCTTGGTAGGACCCGAGAACACTGAAGCTTTCTTT. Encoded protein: CASSLVGPENTEAFF.